The 6 T cell receptor beta chains below come from one sample, sequenced in a study of blood T cell repertoires in COVID-19. The repertoire was sequenced with immunoSEQ multiplex PCR; TCRdb's copy has only in-frame clones and lacks some. The table has about 200,000 clones, about 88% seen once; the top ten hold around 25%. Source material: PBMCs or T cells enriched from blood (not recorded which). These TCRs come from a woman between 35 and 50 years old in a cohort exposed to, infected with or recovered from COVID-19 (not recorded which).

A few counts support this clone. This chain uses TRBV6-2 or TRBV6-3 with TRBJ2-4; the D is unclear. The CDR3 covers 13 residues. The V and J ends lost 2 bases and 0 bases respectively, with 2 bases between them. The germline V gene encodes CDR1 MNHEY and CDR2 SVGEGT. Written as DNA, the CDR3 is TGTGCCAGCAGTTACCTAGCCAAAAACATTCAGTACTTC. Protein: CASSYLAKNIQYF.

The rearrangement joins TRBV5-1 to TRBJ2-4; D may be TRBD2 (5 bases). V was clipped by 6 bases and J by 2 bases, with 9 bases between them. Germline loops: CDR1 SGHRS, CDR2 YFSETQ. The CDR3 spans 13 residues. The CDR3 DNA follows: TGCGCCAGCACGGGGATTTCCAAAAACATTCAGTACTTC. It codes for CASTGISKNIQYF.

V and J are TRBV27 and TRBJ2-3; 9 nucleotides match TRBD1. V lost 6 bases to trimming and J lost 4 bases; unmatched junction nucleotides: 11. The CDR3 has 16 amino acids. Germline lookup yields CDR1 MNHEY and CDR2 SMNVEV (reference sequence). The CDR3, as DNA: TGTGCCAGCAGCTCACCGGGACAGGGACGAGCAGATACGCAGTATTTT. Residues: CASSSPGQGRADTQYF.

The chain couples TRBV7-8 to TRBJ2-1, with 7 positions matching TRBD2. This CDR3 contains 14 residues. CDR1 SGHVS and CDR2 FQNEAQ come from the germline V gene. Trimming cost V 3 bases and J 10 bases; bases outside gene matches: 9. The CDR3 coding sequence is TGTGCCAGCAGCTTCCAGCGGGACGAGGGGGAGCAGTTCTTC. Its translation: CASSFQRDEGEQFF. The whole variable domain, filled in from reference TRBV7-8 and TRBJ2-1, reads GAGVSQSPRYKVAKRGQDVALRCDPISGHVSLFWYQQALGQGPEFLTYFQNEAQLDKSGLPSDRFFAERPEGSVSTLKIQRTQQEDSAVYLCASSFQRDEGEQFFGPGTRLTVL.

The V and J genes are TRBV10-3 and TRBJ2-5; the D gene is possibly TRBD2 (6 bases). This CDR3 is built from 14 residues. The V and J ends lost 3 bases and 3 bases respectively, with 11 bases between them. The germline gives CDR1 ENHRY, CDR2 SYGVKD. CDR3 nucleotides: TGTGCCATCAGTGACCCGACTAGGAAAGAGACCCAGTACTTC. Translation gives CAISDPTRKETQYF.

The chain uses TRBV2 and TRBJ1-1; 8 bases agree with TRBD1. The V gene's germline CDR1 is SNHLY and CDR2 FYNNEI. The trim removed 5 bases at V and 0 bases at J, leaving 2 bases unmatched. The CDR3 spans 14 residues. DNA of the CDR3: TGTGCCAGCAGTCAGGACAGGGTGAACACTGAAGCTTTCTTT. Amino acid sequence: CASSQDRVNTEAFF. The entire variable domain, with the rest obtained from reference TRBV2 and TRBJ1-1, is as follows: EPEVTQTPSHQVTQMGQEVILRCVPISNHLYFYWYRQILGQKVEFLVSFYNNEISEKSEIFDDQFSVERPDGSNFTLKIRSTKLEDSAMYFCASSQDRVNTEAFFGQGTRLTVV.